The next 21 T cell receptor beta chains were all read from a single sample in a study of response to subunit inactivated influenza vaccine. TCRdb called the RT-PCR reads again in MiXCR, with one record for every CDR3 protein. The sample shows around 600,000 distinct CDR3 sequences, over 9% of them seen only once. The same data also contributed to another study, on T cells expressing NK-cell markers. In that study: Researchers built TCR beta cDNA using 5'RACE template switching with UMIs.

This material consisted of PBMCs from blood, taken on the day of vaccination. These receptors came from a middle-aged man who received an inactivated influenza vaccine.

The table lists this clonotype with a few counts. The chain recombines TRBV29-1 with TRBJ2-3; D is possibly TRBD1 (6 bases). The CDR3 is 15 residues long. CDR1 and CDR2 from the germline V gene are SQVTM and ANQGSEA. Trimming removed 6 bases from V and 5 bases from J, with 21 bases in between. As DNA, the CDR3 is TGCAGCGTAGCGACCGGGACAATCGTGAGAGATACGCAGTATTTT. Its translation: CSVATGTIVRDTQYF.

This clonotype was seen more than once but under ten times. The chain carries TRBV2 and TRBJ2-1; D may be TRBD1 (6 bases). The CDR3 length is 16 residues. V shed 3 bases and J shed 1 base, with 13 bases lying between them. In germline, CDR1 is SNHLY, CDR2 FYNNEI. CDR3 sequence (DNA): TGTGCCAGCAGTGATCGCGGCAGGGGATCCTACAATGAGCAGTTCTTC. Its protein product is CASSDRGRGSYNEQFF.

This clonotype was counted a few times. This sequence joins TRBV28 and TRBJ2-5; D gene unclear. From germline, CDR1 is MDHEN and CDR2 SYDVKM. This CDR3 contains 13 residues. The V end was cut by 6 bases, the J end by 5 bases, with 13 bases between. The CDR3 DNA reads TGTGCCAGCAGCTCGGGCAACAAGGAGACCCAGTACTTC. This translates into CASSSGNKETQYF.

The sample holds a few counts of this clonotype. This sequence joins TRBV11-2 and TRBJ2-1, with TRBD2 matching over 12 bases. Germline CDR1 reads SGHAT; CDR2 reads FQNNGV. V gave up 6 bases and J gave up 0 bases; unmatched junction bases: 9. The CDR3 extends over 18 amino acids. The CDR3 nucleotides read TGTGCCAGCAGTTTCCTAGCGGGAGGGTTCCTCTCCTACAATGAGCAGTTCTTC. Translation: CASSFLAGGFLSYNEQFF.

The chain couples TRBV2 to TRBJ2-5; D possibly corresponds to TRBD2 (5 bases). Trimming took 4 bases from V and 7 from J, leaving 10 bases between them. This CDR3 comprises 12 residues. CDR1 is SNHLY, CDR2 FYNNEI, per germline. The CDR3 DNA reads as TGTGCCAGCAGTGGCCTAGCCGGGACCCAGTACTTC. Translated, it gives CASSGLAGTQYF.

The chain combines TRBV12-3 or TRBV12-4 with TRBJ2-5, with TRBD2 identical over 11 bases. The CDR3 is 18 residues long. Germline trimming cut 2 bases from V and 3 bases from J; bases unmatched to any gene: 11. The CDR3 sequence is CASSLPSGGQASKETQYF. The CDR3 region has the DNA TGTGCCAGCAGTTTACCTAGCGGGGGGCAGGCGTCAAAAGAGACCCAGTACTTC.

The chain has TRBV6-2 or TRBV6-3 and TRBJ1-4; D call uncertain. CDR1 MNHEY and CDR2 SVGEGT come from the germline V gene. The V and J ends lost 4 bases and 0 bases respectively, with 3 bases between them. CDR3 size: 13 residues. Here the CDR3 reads CASSSTTNEKLFF. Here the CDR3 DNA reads TGTGCCAGCAGTTCAACAACTAATGAAAAACTGTTTTTT.

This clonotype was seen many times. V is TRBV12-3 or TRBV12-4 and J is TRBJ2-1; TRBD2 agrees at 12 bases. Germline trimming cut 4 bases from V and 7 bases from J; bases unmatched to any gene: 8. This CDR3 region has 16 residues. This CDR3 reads CASSSALAGGRNEQFF. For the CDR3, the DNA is TGTGCCAGCAGTTCCGCTCTAGCGGGAGGGCGGAATGAGCAGTTCTTC.

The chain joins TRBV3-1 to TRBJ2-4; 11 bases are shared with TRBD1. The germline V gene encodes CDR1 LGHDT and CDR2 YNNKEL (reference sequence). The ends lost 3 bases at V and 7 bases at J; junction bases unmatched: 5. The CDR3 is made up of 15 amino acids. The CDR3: CASSQAGTGGNIQYF. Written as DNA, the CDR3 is TGTGCCAGCAGCCAGGCCGGGACAGGGGGGAACATTCAGTACTTC.

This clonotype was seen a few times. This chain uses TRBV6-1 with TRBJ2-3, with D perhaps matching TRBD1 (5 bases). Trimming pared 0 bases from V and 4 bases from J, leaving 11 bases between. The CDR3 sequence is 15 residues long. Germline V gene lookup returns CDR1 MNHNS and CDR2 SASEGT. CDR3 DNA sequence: TGTGCCAGCAGTGAAGCCTTAGGGGTAGCAGATACGCAGTATTTT. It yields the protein CASSEALGVADTQYF.

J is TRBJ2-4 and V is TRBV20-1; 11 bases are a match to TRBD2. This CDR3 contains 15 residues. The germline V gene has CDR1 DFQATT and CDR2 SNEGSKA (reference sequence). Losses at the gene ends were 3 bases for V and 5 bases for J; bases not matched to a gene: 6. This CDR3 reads CSARVGSGGENIQYF. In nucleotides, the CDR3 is TGCAGTGCTAGGGTCGGTAGCGGGGGGGAAAACATTCAGTACTTC.

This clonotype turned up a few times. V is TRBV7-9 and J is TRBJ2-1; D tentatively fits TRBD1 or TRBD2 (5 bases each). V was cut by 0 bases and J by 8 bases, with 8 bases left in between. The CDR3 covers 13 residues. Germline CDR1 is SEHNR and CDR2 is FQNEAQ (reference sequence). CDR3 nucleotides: TGTGCCAGCAGCTTAGCGGGGCGGGATGAGCAGTTCTTC. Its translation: CASSLAGRDEQFF.

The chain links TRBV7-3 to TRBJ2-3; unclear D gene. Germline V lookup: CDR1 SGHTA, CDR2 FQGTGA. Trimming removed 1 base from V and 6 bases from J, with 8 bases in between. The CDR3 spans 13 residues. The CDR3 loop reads CASSLMAADTQYF. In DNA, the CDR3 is TGTGCCAGCAGCTTAATGGCAGCCGATACGCAGTATTTT. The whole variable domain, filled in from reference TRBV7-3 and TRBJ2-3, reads GAGVSQTPSNKVTEKGKYVELRCDPISGHTALYWYRQSLGQGPEFLIYFQGTGAADDSGLPNDRFFAVRPEGSVSTLKIQRTERGDSAVYLCASSLMAADTQYFGPGTRLTVL.

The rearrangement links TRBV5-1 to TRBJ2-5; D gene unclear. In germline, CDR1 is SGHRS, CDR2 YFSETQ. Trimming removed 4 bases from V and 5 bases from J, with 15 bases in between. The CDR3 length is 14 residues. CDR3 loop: CASSPGTSTETQYF. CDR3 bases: TGCGCCAGCAGCCCTGGTACCAGCACGGAGACCCAGTACTTC.

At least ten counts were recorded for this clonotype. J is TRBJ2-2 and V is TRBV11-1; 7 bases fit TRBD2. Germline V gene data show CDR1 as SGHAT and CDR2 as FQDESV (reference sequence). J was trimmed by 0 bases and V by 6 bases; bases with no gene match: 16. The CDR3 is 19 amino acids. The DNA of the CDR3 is TGTGCCAGCAGTTTACCCCCCACAGCGGGGTTCGCGAACACCGGGGAGCTGTTTTTT. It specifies CASSLPPTAGFANTGELFF.

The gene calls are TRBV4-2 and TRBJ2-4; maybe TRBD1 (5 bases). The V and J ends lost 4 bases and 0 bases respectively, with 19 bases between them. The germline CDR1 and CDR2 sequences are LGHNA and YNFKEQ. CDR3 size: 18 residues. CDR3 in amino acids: CASSPPHRGPIAKNIQYF. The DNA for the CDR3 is TGTGCCAGCAGCCCCCCTCATAGGGGCCCAATAGCCAAAAACATTCAGTACTTC.

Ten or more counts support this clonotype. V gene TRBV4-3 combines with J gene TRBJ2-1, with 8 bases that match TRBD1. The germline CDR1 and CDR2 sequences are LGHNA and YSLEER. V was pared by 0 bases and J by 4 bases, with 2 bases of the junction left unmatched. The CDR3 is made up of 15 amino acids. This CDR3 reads CASSQEGQGYNEQFF. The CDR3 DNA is TGCGCCAGCAGCCAAGAAGGACAGGGATACAATGAGCAGTTCTTC.

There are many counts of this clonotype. The CDR3 DNA is TGCAGTGCCCAACGGACAGGCCTTAATTCACCCCTCCACTTT. Its protein product is CSAQRTGLNSPLHF. V usage is TRBV20-1 and J usage is TRBJ1-6; 7 nucleotides align to TRBD1. The CDR3 extends over 14 amino acids. Looked up from germline, CDR1 is DFQATT and CDR2 is SNEGSKA (reference sequence). The trim removed 6 bases at V and 6 bases at J, leaving 8 bases unmatched.

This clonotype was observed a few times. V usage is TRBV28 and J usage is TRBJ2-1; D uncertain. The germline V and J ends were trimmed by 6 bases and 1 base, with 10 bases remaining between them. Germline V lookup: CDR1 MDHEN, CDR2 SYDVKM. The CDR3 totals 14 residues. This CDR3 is CASSFFVSYNEQFF. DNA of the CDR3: TGTGCCAGCAGCTTCTTTGTGTCCTACAATGAGCAGTTCTTC.

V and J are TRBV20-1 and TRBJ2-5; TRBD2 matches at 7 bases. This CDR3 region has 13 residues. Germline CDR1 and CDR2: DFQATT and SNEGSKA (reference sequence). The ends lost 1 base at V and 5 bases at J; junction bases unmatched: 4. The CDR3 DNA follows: TGCAGTGCTAGAGGGGGAGGGGTCGAGACCCAGTACTTC. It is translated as CSARGGGVETQYF.

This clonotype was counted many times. This CDR3 is CASSLVILWGLDHNEQFF. The CDR3 region has the DNA TGTGCCAGCAGTTTAGTGATATTGTGGGGACTAGATCACAATGAGCAGTTCTTC. The chain employs TRBV12-3 or TRBV12-4 and TRBJ2-1; 8 bases are shared with TRBD2. The CDR3 spans 18 residues. After removal of 1 base from V and 5 bases from J, the junction contained 13 bases not matched to a gene.